This T cell receptor (beta chain) was documented in a study of blood T cell repertoires in COVID-19. The authors' processing: Using reference gene primer amplification, nucleated cell counts were estimated. Method: immunoSEQ multiplex PCR; TCRdb's copy keeps in-frame clones and lacks some. V and J calls and clone size follow that table, whereas D and trimming were derived from the DNA. Of approximately 110,000 clones in the sample, over 65% were seen once. V was pared by 2 bases and J by 2 bases, with 7 bases of the junction left unmatched. CDR3 length equals 16 residues. Germline CDR1 SGHAT, CDR2 FQNNGV.

The chain is built from TRBV11-2 and TRBJ1-2; 8 nucleotides match TRBD1. This sequence originates from a woman aged 40 to 55 with acute or convalescent COVID-19. Material: peripheral blood. As DNA, the CDR3 is TGTGCCAGCAGCTTATCAGTTGGGGACAGGAACTATGGCTACACCTTC. This codes for CASSLSVGDRNYGYTF.